This T cell receptor beta chain was recovered during a study of blood T cell repertoires in COVID-19 (TCRdb year 2020). Turning to the overall study: Samples from collaborators originated in the United States, Italy and Spain and spanned both the acute and convalescent phases of COVID-19. HLA class I and class II types, where available, came from metadata supplied by the sample provider rather than from assay-based typing. The repertoires were released in a freely available public database intended as a resource for research on the immune response to SARS-CoV-2. The samples were drawn from two sources: the first 160 participants of the ongoing ImmuneRACE study, and 1,200 or so subjects contributed by 6 global collaborators. Sample metadata almost always included a de-identified subject ID, COVID-19 status, age in years and sex. The prospective study material was composed of cDNA or gDNA derived from T cells, B-cell-depleted T cells, or PBMCs. Subjects who had been exposed to COVID-19, were actively infected with it, or had recovered from it provided the deeply sampled blood TCRbeta repertoires that made up the dataset.

The table lists this clone with a few counts. Its antigen specificity is not known. No per-base quality is available; no much larger clone lies one base away. The CDR3 holds 15 amino acids from the cysteine to the phenylalanine. Only the CDR3 DNA stays, 45 bases, in frame from base 1. CDR1 and CDR2 (LNHDA, SQIVND) derive from the germline V gene (reference sequence). From V the trimming removes 6 bases and from J it removes 1 base, while the gene matches leave 6 bases of the junction unaccounted for. Study-wide findings and limitations: The amount of clinical and demographic metadata varied by source and participant and was provided uncurated.

The immunoSEQ Assay, a bias-controlled multiplex PCR, was used to amplify TCRbeta CDR3 regions from genomic DNA. In the authors' own workflow: Within the assay, amplification of reference gene primers was used to estimate how many nucleated cells each sample contained. To quantify the absolute abundance of each unique TCRbeta CDR3 rearrangement, sequence reads were collapsed and filtered. For each sample, productive Simpson clonality was calculated by taking the square root of Simpson's diversity index across productive rearrangements. The source is immuneACCESS, and TCRdb retained only in-frame sequences with V and J called. Part of the clones is not carried over; for the studies checked, unresolved V genes explain less than half of this, and the remainder is unexplained. Clonal size and the V and J genes are those of that table, whereas D and trimming came from the DNA. The sample table lists fewer than 500,000 clones, around 90% of them with a count of one. Together, the top ten hold 0.7% of the sample.

In the prospective study, participants were roughly 18 to 95 years old, resided in about two dozen geographic areas of the United States, and were enrolled through a virtual design. To assign participants to cohorts, the prospective study relied on clinical history that participants themselves reported in a screening survey and a study questionnaire. Recovered participants in ImmuneRACE Cohort 3 were defined by two consecutive negative NP/OP PCR tests, clearance by a healthcare professional, or resolution of symptoms. Mobile phlebotomists in the prospective study collected whole blood, serum and a nasopharyngeal or oropharyngeal swab from every participant. Prospective study participants could optionally give additional blood draws and questionnaires over a roughly 2-month period. Before DNA extraction, blood samples from the prospective study were shipped at room temperature or frozen.

Input material: PBMCs or T cells enriched from blood (not recorded which). This clonotype was sampled from a young woman who had recovered from COVID-19. Here the chain combines TRBV19 and TRBJ2-7; 10 junctional bases match TRBD1. The DNA is as follows: TGTGCCAGTAGCCCGACGGGACAGGGGTCCTACGAGCAGTACTTC. Its product reads: CASSPTGQGSYEQYF.